Presented here are 32 T cell receptor beta chains from one specimen sequenced in a study of blood T cell repertoires in COVID-19. Method: immunoSEQ multiplex PCR; TCRdb's copy keeps in-frame clones and lacks some. The sample records under 200,000 clones, roughly 86% being singletons. The sample taken for sequencing was peripheral blood. The source of these receptors is a man aged 50-60 years with active or convalescent COVID-19.

The chain recombines TRBV19 with TRBJ2-7, with no clear D. The CDR3 spans 15 residues. Germline CDR1 LNHDA, CDR2 SQIVND (reference sequence). Trimming stripped 5 bases from V and 2 bases from J, with 16 bases between. In nucleotides, the CDR3 is TGTGCCAGTAGTGCAGCTGGGCCCGGCGCCTACGAGCAGTACTTC. This translates into CASSAAGPGAYEQYF.

The chain has TRBV5-1 and TRBJ2-7; D is perhaps TRBD1 (6 bases). Germline assignment: CDR1 SGHRS and CDR2 YFSETQ. V dropped 6 bases and J dropped 4 bases, with 11 bases sitting between them. The CDR3 spans 12 residues. CDR3 DNA sequence: TGCGCCAGCACCGGACAGACTTACGAGCAGTACTTC. It translates to CASTGQTYEQYF.

The V and J genes are TRBV5-4 and TRBJ1-4; TRBD1 aligns across 8 bases. There are 15 residues in the CDR3. The junction had 5 bases not matched to a gene; V was cut back by 4 bases and J by 3 bases. In germline, CDR1 is SGHNT, CDR2 YYREEE (reference sequence). CDR3 coding DNA: TGTGCCAGCAGCAGACGGACAGGGCCTAATGAAAAACTGTTTTTT. Residues: CASSRRTGPNEKLFF.

The chain uses TRBV4-2 and TRBJ1-4, with D perhaps matching TRBD1 (6 bases). The germline CDR1 and CDR2 sequences are LGHNA and YNFKEQ. The V and J ends lost 0 bases and 6 bases respectively, with 8 bases between them. The CDR3 is 14 amino acids. Written as DNA, the CDR3 is TGTGCCAGCAGCCAAGATCGACAGGATGAAAAACTGTTTTTT. This gives the protein CASSQDRQDEKLFF.

This clone was counted a single time. The chain joins TRBV5-4 to TRBJ2-2, with 12 positions matching TRBD1. CDR1 is SGHNT and CDR2 is YYREEE in the germline V gene (reference sequence). The J segment lost 5 bases and the V segment lost 3 bases, leaving 2 bases of the junction unmatched. This CDR3 is 15 amino acids long. The CDR3 DNA sequence: TGTGCCAGCAGCTGGGACAGGGGGCTTACCGGGGAGCTGTTTTTT. It translates to CASSWDRGLTGELFF.

The rearrangement uses TRBV5-1 and TRBJ1-4, with 10 bases that match TRBD1. The CDR3 is made up of 15 amino acids. V shed 0 bases, J shed 8 bases, and the junction held 4 bases outside the gene matches. Germline V lookup: CDR1 SGHRS, CDR2 YFSETQ. The DNA for the CDR3 is TGCGCCAGCAGCTTGGCTGGGACAGGGGAGGAAAAACTGTTTTTT. Its translation: CASSLAGTGEEKLFF.

The chain combines TRBV2 with TRBJ2-3, with D unclear. Germline CDR1 reads SNHLY; CDR2 reads FYNNEI. Trimming took off 2 bases at V and 6 bases at J, with 9 bases between the two ends. This CDR3 has 13 residues. As DNA, the CDR3 is TGTGCCAGCAGTGAATCGGGTAGGGATACGCAGTATTTT. Translation: CASSESGRDTQYF.

The gene calls are TRBV3-1 (or the pseudogene TRBV3-2) and TRBJ1-1, with D maybe TRBD1 (6 bases). The germline V and J ends were trimmed by 1 base and 5 bases, with 11 bases remaining between them. The CDR3 covers 14 residues. Germline V gene data show CDR1 as LGHDT and CDR2 as YNNKEL (reference sequence). The CDR3 region is CASSQVRRGTEAFF. In DNA form, the CDR3 reads TGTGCCAGCAGCCAAGTACGCAGGGGAACTGAAGCTTTCTTT.

V and J are TRBV5-6 and TRBJ2-1; the match to TRBD2 covers 10 bases. The CDR3 is 19 residues long. CDR1 and CDR2 (germline): SGHDT, YYEEEE. With V trimmed by 4 bases and J by 0 bases, 13 bases remained unmatched. CDR3 amino acids: CASSSTKLAGRSSYNEQFF. CDR3 sequence (DNA): TGTGCCAGCAGCAGTACGAAACTAGCGGGGAGGTCCTCCTACAATGAGCAGTTCTTC. Complete variable domain (other parts from reference TRBV5-6 and TRBJ2-1): DAGVTQSPTHLIKTRGQQVTLRCSPKSGHDTVSWYQQALGQGPQFIFQYYEEEERQRGNFPDRFSGHQFPNYSSELNVNALLLGDSALYLCASSSTKLAGRSSYNEQFFGPGTRLTVL.

The rearrangement uses TRBV7-2 and TRBJ2-7; no clear D. CDR3 length: 12 amino acids. The germline V and J ends were trimmed by 0 bases and 4 bases, with 4 bases remaining between them. The germline V gene has CDR1 SGHTA and CDR2 FQGNSA. In nucleotides, the CDR3 is TGTGCCAGCAGCTTAGCGGCATACGAGCAGTACTTC. Protein product: CASSLAAYEQYF.

The chain recombines TRBV7-3 with TRBJ2-5, with D possibly matching TRBD1 (5 bases). Looked up from germline, CDR1 is SGHTA and CDR2 is FQGTGA. Trimming stripped 0 bases from V and 5 bases from J, with 13 bases between. This CDR3 region has 15 residues. This chain's CDR3 is CASSLTYRNGETQYF. Written as DNA, the CDR3 is TGTGCCAGCAGCTTAACTTACAGGAACGGGGAGACCCAGTACTTC.

The chain carries TRBV5-1 and TRBJ1-4; 8 bases fit TRBD1. Trimming took 0 bases from V and 0 from J; bases not matched to a gene: 4. CDR1 is SGHRS, CDR2 YFSETQ, per germline. CDR3 size: 17 residues. The CDR3: CASSLDQGATTNEKLFF. The CDR3 nucleotides are TGCGCCAGCAGCTTGGATCAGGGGGCCACAACTAATGAAAAACTGTTTTTT.

This chain links TRBV11-3 with TRBJ1-3; no firm D call. Germline CDR1 SGHNT, CDR2 YENEEA. The CDR3 loop spans 16 amino acids. Trimming shortened V by 0 bases and J by 1 base, and 10 bases separated the two germline ends. CDR3 residues: CASSLDPGISGNTIYF. The CDR3 nucleotides read TGTGCCAGCAGCTTAGATCCCGGGATATCTGGAAACACCATATATTTT.

Only one count was recorded for this clone. The chain carries TRBV11-2 and TRBJ2-7; 9 nucleotides align to TRBD1. Per germline, CDR1 SGHAT and CDR2 FQNNGV. V lost 3 bases, J lost 4 bases, and 4 bases stayed unmatched. There are 14 residues in the CDR3. As DNA, the CDR3 is TGTGCCAGCAGCTTTGGACAGGGGAGGTACGAGCAGTACTTC. Translation gives CASSFGQGRYEQYF. The full variable domain, completed using reference TRBV11-2 and TRBJ2-7, is EAGVAQSPRYKIIEKRQSVAFWCNPISGHATLYWYQQILGQGPKLLIQFQNNGVVDDSQLPKDRFSAERLKGVDSTLKIQPAKLEDSAVYLCASSFGQGRYEQYFGPGTRLTVT.

The V call is TRBV28, the J call TRBJ1-2; D call uncertain. Germline values: CDR1 MDHEN, CDR2 SYDVKM. The CDR3 spans 14 residues. V lost 2 bases and J lost 0, with 7 bases in between. CDR3 loop: CASSLVRSNYGYTF. The CDR3 bases are TGTGCCAGCAGTTTAGTGCGCTCTAACTATGGCTACACCTTC.

The rearrangement joins TRBV6-5 to TRBJ1-1, with 7 nucleotides matching TRBD1. The CDR3 is made up of 15 amino acids. Trimming removed 6 bases from V and 5 bases from J; junction bases left unmatched: 12. In germline, CDR1 is MNHEY, CDR2 SVGAGI. The CDR3 coding sequence is TGTGCCAGCAGACCGAGGGACAGAGCATGGACTGAAGCTTTCTTT. Its translation is CASRPRDRAWTEAFF.

The chain links TRBV9 to TRBJ2-1, with D perhaps TRBD2 (6 bases). The CDR3 is 13 residues long. V lost 1 base and J lost 8, with 10 bases in between. CDR1 SGDLS and CDR2 YYNGEE come from the germline V gene. The CDR3 protein is CASSVKSGDEQFF. The DNA of the CDR3 is TGTGCCAGCAGCGTAAAGTCGGGAGATGAGCAGTTCTTC. The variable domain in full, with the rest retrieved from reference TRBV9 and TRBJ2-1, is DSGVTQTPKHLITATGQRVTLRCSPRSGDLSVYWYQQSLDQGLQFLIQYYNGEERAKGNILERFSAQQFPDLHSELNLSSLELGDSALYFCASSVKSGDEQFFGPGTRLTVL.

This chain links TRBV6-6 with TRBJ2-3, with D perhaps matching TRBD1 (6 bases). Germline V CDR1 and CDR2: MNHNY, SVGAGI (reference sequence). This CDR3 contains 14 residues. Trimming stripped 7 bases from V and 1 base from J, with 12 bases between. CDR3 in DNA: TGTGCCAGCAATCAAAGGACAGGCACAGATACGCAGTATTTT. This codes for CASNQRTGTDTQYF.

This clone showed up just once. This chain joins TRBV15 and TRBJ1-6; TRBD1 agrees at 9 bases. This CDR3 has 15 amino acids. Trimming took 3 bases from V and 13 from J; bases not matched to a gene: 10. Per germline, CDR1 LNHNV and CDR2 YYDKDF (reference sequence). In nucleotides, the CDR3 is TGTGCCACCAGCAGGATACCGGGACAGGGCGTCCCCCTCCACTTT. Its protein is CATSRIPGQGVPLHF.

The rearrangement joins TRBV6-5 to TRBJ1-1; 7 nucleotides agree with TRBD1. CDR3 length equals 10 residues. CDR1 is MNHEY and CDR2 is SVGAGI in the germline V gene. The V and J ends lost 8 bases and 11 bases, in that order; junction bases with no gene match: 5. This chain's CDR3 is CASSEGAAFF. DNA of the CDR3: TGTGCCAGCTCGGAGGGGGCGGCTTTCTTT.

This rearrangement joins TRBV12-3 or TRBV12-4 to TRBJ1-5, with D perhaps TRBD1 (5 bases). The CDR3 spans 11 residues. Trimming took 6 bases from V and 11 from J, leaving 11 bases between them. Here the CDR3 reads CASSPGGAQHF. The CDR3 DNA is TGTGCCAGCAGCCCGGGGGGGGCCCAGCATTTT.

This chain joins TRBV6-4 and TRBJ1-5, with D unclear. Germline loops: CDR1 MRHNA, CDR2 SNTAGT. CDR3 size: 13 residues. The V and J ends lost 3 bases and 4 bases respectively, with 7 bases between them. CDR3 sequence reads: CASSERENQPQHF. CDR3 DNA: TGTGCCAGCAGTGAAAGAGAGAATCAGCCCCAGCATTTT.

The V call is TRBV7-9, the J call TRBJ2-4; 8 nucleotides match TRBD1. CDR3 length: 15 residues. V gave up 1 base and J gave up 6 bases; unmatched junction bases: 5. Per germline, CDR1 SEHNR and CDR2 FQNEAQ (reference sequence). The CDR3 nucleotides read TGTGCCAGCAGCTTAGGGACAGGGTTGGTAAACATTCAGTACTTC. It codes for CASSLGTGLVNIQYF.

The chain joins TRBV5-1 to TRBJ1-3; 9 bases line up with TRBD1. Trimming at V came to 0 bases and at J to 6 bases, leaving 4 bases not matched to a gene. CDR1 is SGHRS and CDR2 is YFSETQ in the germline V gene. This CDR3 is 15 amino acids long. The chain's CDR3 is CASSLVGQGQNTIYF. The CDR3 bases are TGCGCCAGCAGCTTGGTTGGACAGGGGCAAAACACCATATATTTT. The entire variable domain, with the rest obtained from reference TRBV5-1 and TRBJ1-3, is as follows: KAGVTQTPRYLIKTRGQQVTLSCSPISGHRSVSWYQQTPGQGLQFLFEYFSETQRNKGNFPGRFSGRQFSNSRSEMNVSTLELGDSALYLCASSLVGQGQNTIYFGEGSWLTVV.

This clone was observed a few times. The chain couples TRBV5-5 to TRBJ2-1; D ambiguous. In germline, CDR1 is SGHKS, CDR2 YYEKEE (reference sequence). Between the trimmed V and J ends, which lost 0 bases and 0 bases, there was a span of 7 bases. This CDR3 contains 15 residues. CDR3 nucleotide sequence: TGTGCCAGCAGCTTGGAGGAGTCCTCCTACAATGAGCAGTTCTTC. As protein: CASSLEESSYNEQFF.

The chain is built from TRBV10-3 and TRBJ1-2; possible D gene TRBD1, 5 bases. V dropped 4 bases and J dropped 1 base, with 10 bases sitting between them. The CDR3 is made up of 14 amino acids. CDR1 is ENHRY, CDR2 SYGVKD, per germline. The CDR3 region is CAISGQIDNYGYTF. CDR3 DNA sequence: TGTGCCATCAGTGGACAGATAGATAACTATGGCTACACCTTC.

The chain recombines TRBV2 with TRBJ1-2, with 11 bases lining up with TRBD1. This CDR3 region has 15 residues. The V gene's germline CDR1 is SNHLY and CDR2 FYNNEI. V dropped 6 bases and J dropped 4; count of bases not matched to a gene: 7. The CDR3 DNA follows: TGTGCCAGCAGGACAGGGACAGGGGGGATCTATGGCTACACCTTC. Its translation is CASRTGTGGIYGYTF.

This sequence joins TRBV6-2 or TRBV6-3 and TRBJ1-1, with 8 bases lining up with TRBD1. There are 13 residues in the CDR3. The germline CDR1 and CDR2 sequences are MNHEY and SVGEGT. V shed 5 bases and J 1 base; nucleotides not matched to a gene: 0. CDR3 DNA sequence: TGTGCCAGCAGTGACAGGGGGAACACTGAAGCTTTCTTT. Its translation: CASSDRGNTEAFF.

This clone showed up just a few times. The CDR3 reads CASSLEGTLLGEQYF. In DNA form, the CDR3 reads TGTGCCAGCAGTTTAGAAGGGACACTTCTAGGGGAGCAGTACTTC. The V gene is TRBV27, the J gene TRBJ2-7; maybe TRBD1 (6 bases). V was shortened by 2 bases and J by 7 bases, with 18 bases between the two germline ends. CDR3 size: 15 residues. Germline V gives CDR1 MNHEY, CDR2 SMNVEV (reference sequence).

CDR3 sequence: CASSFGQGETQYF. CDR3 nucleotides: TGTGCCAGCAGCTTCGGACAGGGGGAGACCCAGTACTTC. The chain carries TRBV7-3 and TRBJ2-5, with 9 nucleotides matching TRBD1. J lost 5 bases, V lost 3 bases, and 1 base had no gene match. Germline V gene lookup returns CDR1 SGHTA and CDR2 FQGTGA. This CDR3 is 13 amino acids long.

The V call is TRBV27, the J call TRBJ2-7; a weak D match, TRBD2 (5 bases). With 6 bases removed from V and 0 bases from J, the gap between germline ends came to 12 bases. The germline gives CDR1 MNHEY, CDR2 SMNVEV (reference sequence). This CDR3 comprises 14 residues. CDR3 region: CASREGQSSYEQYF. Written as DNA, the CDR3 is TGTGCCAGCAGAGAGGGCCAAAGCTCCTACGAGCAGTACTTC.

This CDR3 reads CASSSLSGNYNEQFF. The DNA for the CDR3 is TGTGCCAGCAGCAGCCTGAGCGGGAACTACAATGAGCAGTTCTTC. This sequence joins TRBV6-5 and TRBJ2-1; TRBD2 aligns across 7 bases. The CDR3 consists of 15 residues. The V gene end was trimmed by 6 bases and the J gene end by 3 bases; junction bases not matched to a gene: 8. The germline gives CDR1 MNHEY, CDR2 SVGAGI.